This T cell receptor beta chain was captured by sequencing in a study of T-cell memory formation after mild COVID-19. Background on the study: Most TCR clusters belonged to a single donor. Whole-study results and caveats: Clones that shrank (day 15 to 85) were balanced CD4/CD8, whereas later expanders leaned CD4+. What remained unconfirmed was the SARS-CoV-2 specificity of second-wave clones peaking on day 37.

On this clonotype: What it binds is unknown.

Employing constant-segment primers, 5'RACE generated TCR alpha and TCR beta cDNA libraries bearing sample barcodes and UMIs. A single record per CDR3 protein comes from TCRdb applying MiXCR to the 5' RACE reads. The sample lists about 560,000 distinct CDR3 sequences, roughly 17% seen once, with approximately 12% in the top ten. Germline lookup yields CDR1 SGHAT and CDR2 FQNNGV. V shed 4 bases and J 10 bases; nucleotides not matched to a gene: 18. The CDR3 loop spans 18 amino acids. The sample consisted of PBMCs or a T cell subset sorted from them (not recorded which). The V and J genes are TRBV11-2 and TRBJ1-6; 8 bases line up with TRBD1. The clonotype originates from an adult woman who had mild COVID-19 (a few samples of this study predate the infection). Cell type and time point are not known. This chain's CDR3 is CASSWDTDRGEGESPLHF. CDR3 nucleotides: TGTGCCAGCAGCTGGGACACCGACAGGGGCGAAGGGGAATCACCCCTCCACTTT.